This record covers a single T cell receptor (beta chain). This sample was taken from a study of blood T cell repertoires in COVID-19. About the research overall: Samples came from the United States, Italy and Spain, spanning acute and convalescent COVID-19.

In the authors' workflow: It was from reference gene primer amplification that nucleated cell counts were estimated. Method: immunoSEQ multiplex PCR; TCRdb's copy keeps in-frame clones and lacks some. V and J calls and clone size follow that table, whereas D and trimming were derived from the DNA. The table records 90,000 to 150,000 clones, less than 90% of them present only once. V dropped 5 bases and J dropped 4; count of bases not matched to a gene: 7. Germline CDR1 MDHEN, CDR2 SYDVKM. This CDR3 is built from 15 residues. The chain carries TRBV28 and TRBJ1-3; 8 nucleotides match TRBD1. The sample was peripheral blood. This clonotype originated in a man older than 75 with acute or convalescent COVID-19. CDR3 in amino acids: CASSPSGGVGNTIYF. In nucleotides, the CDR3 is TGTGCCAGCAGTCCGTCAGGGGGCGTCGGAAACACCATATATTTT. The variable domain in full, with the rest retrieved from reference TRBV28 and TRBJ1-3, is DVKVTQSSRYLVKRTGEKVFLECVQDMDHENMFWYRQDPGLGLRLIYFSYDVKMKEKGDIPEGYSVSREKKERFSLILESASTNQTSMYLCASSPSGGVGNTIYFGEGSWLTVV.